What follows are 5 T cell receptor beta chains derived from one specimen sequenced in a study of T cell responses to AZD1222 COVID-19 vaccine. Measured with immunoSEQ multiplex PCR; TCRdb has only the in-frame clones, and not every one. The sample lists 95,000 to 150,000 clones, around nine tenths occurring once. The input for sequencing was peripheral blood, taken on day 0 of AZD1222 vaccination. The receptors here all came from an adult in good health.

This CDR3 reads CAWSVQGQGANGYTF. CDR3 DNA sequence: TGTGCCTGGAGTGTCCAGGGACAGGGGGCGAATGGCTACACCTTC. The chain combines TRBV30 with TRBJ1-2, with 12 positions matching TRBD1. Germline trimming cut 0 bases from V and 6 bases from J; bases unmatched to any gene: 5. Germline V gene data show CDR1 as GTSNPN and CDR2 as SVGIG (reference sequence). CDR3 length: 15 amino acids. Supplemented by reference TRBV30 and TRBJ1-2, the full variable domain reads SQTIHQWPATLVQPVGSPLSLECTVEGTSNPNLYWYRQAAGRGLQLLFYSVGIGQISSEVPQNLSASRPQDRQFILSSKKLLLSDSGFYLCAWSVQGQGANGYTFGSGTRLTVV.

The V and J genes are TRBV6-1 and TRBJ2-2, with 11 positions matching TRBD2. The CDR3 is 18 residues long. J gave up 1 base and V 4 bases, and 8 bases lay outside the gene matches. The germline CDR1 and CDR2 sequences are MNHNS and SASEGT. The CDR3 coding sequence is TGTGCCAGCAGTGCCTCGGGTAGCGGGGGGGTGAACACCGGGGAGCTGTTTTTT. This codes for CASSASGSGGVNTGELFF.

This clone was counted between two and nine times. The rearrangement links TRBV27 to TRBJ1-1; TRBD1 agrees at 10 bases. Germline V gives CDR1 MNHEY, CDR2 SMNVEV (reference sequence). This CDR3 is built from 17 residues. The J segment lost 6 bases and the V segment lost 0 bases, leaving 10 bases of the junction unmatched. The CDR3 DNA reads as TGTGCCAGCAGTTTATCGGGACAGGGGTTTGGCTTGGCTGAAGCTTTCTTT. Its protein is CASSLSGQGFGLAEAFF.

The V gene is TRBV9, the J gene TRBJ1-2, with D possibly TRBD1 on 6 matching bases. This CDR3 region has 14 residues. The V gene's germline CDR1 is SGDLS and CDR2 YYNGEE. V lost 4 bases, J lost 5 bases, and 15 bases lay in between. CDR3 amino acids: CASSPSGATYGYTF. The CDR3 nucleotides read TGTGCCAGCAGCCCCTCAGGGGCTACGTATGGCTACACCTTC.

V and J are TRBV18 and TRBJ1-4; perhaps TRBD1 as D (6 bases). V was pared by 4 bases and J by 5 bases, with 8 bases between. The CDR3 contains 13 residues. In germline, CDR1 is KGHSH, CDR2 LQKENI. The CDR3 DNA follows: TGTGCCAGCTCACGCGGACAGAATGAAAAACTGTTTTTT. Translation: CASSRGQNEKLFF.